The rows below give T cell receptor beta chains drawn from one sample of a study of CD8 T cells in acute hepatitis C reinfection. Sequencing used immunoSEQ multiplex PCR; TCRdb keeps in-frame clones, though not all of them. The table records 30,000 to 40,000 clones, around 87% of them present only once. Specimen: naive CD8+ T cells from PBMCs. Source of these receptors: a man younger than 40 with chronic hepatitis C. Each CDR3 is given with its conserved first and last residue. A D gene is named only where the DNA matches it firmly. Clone size appears in some rows only: once, few, many, or a class for an expanded clone.

d_call j_call v_call clone_size cdr3_aa cdr3_nt
NA TRBJ2-5 TRBV21-1 once CASSIHSGQETQYF TGTGCCAGCAGCATCCATAGCGGACAAGAGACCCAGTACTTC
NA TRBJ2-1 TRBV7-9 NA CASSFGENEQFF TGTGCCAGCAGCTTTGGGGAGAATGAGCAGTTCTTC
NA TRBJ1-1 TRBV19 NA CASSIGGMNTEAFF TGTGCCAGTAGTATCGGAGGGATGAACACTGAAGCTTTCTTT
NA TRBJ1-1 TRBV19 once CASMVAVIGGTEAFF TGTGCCAGTATGGTCGCGGTCATCGGGGGCACTGAAGCTTTCTTT
TRBD1 TRBJ2-1 TRBV19 NA CASSPGTGGEQFF TGTGCCAGTAGTCCCGGGACAGGGGGGGAGCAGTTCTTC
TRBD2 TRBJ2-7 TRBV10-2 NA CASSEAGVTAEQYF TGCGCCAGCAGTGAGGCGGGAGTTACTGCCGAGCAGTACTTC
NA TRBJ2-7 TRBV5-6 NA CASSLVSSYEQYF TGTGCCAGCAGCTTGGTGAGCTCCTACGAGCAGTACTTC
TRBD2 TRBJ2-1 TRBV7-3 NA CASSLRVAGVDNEQFF TGTGCCAGCAGCTTAAGAGTAGCGGGAGTCGACAATGAGCAGTTCTTC
NA TRBJ2-2 TRBV4-1 NA CASSHFTNTGELFF TGCGCCAGCAGCCATTTTACCAACACCGGGGAGCTGTTTTTT
NA TRBJ2-5 TRBV30 NA CAWGVGTQYF TGTGCCTGGGGGGTGGGGACCCAGTACTTC
TRBD2 TRBJ2-7 TRBV28 NA CASNLLGRGEQYF TGTGCCAGCAACCTTCTCGGGCGGGGGGAGCAGTACTTC
TRBD2 TRBJ2-1 TRBV7-9 once CASSLGSGRGLGSEQFF TGTGCCAGCAGCTTAGGTAGCGGGAGGGGATTAGGCAGTGAGCAGTTCTTC
TRBD1 TRBJ2-1 TRBV19 NA CASSDRVNEQFF TGTGCCAGTTCCGACAGGGTCAATGAGCAGTTCTTC
NA TRBJ1-1 TRBV5-5 NA CASSLGSTNTEAFF TGTGCCAGCAGCTTGGGGTCAACGAACACTGAAGCTTTCTTT
NA TRBJ2-1 TRBV18 NA CASSPVDEQFF TGTGCCAGCTCACCTGTGGATGAGCAGTTCTTC
NA TRBJ1-5 TRBV16 NA CASSPEFYQPQHF TGTGCCAGCAGCCCAGAGTTCTATCAGCCCCAGCATTTT
NA TRBJ1-2 TRBV13 NA CASSFTSVWAEHGYTF TGTGCCAGCAGCTTCACCTCGGTTTGGGCGGAACATGGCTACACCTTC
NA TRBJ2-7 TRBV27 few CASSGQGRGEQYF TGTGCCAGCAGCGGGCAGGGCAGGGGAGAGCAGTACTTC
NA TRBJ1-1 TRBV19 NA CASTQGSTEAFF TGTGCCAGTACCCAAGGGAGCACTGAAGCTTTCTTT